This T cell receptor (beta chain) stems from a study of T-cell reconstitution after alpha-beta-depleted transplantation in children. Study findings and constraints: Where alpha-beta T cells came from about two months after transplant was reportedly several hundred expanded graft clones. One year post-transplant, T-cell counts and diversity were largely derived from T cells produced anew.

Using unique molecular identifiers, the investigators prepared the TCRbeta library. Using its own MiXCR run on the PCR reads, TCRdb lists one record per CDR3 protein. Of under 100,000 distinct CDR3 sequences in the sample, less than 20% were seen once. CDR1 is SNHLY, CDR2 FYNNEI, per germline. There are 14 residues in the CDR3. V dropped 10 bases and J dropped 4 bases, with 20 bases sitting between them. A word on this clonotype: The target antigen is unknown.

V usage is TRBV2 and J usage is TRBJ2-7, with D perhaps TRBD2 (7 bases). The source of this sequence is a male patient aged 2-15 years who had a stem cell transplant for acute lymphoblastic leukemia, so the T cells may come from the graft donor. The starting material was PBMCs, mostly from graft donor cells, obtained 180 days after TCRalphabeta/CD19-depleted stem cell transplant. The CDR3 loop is CATNRGGGPYEQYF. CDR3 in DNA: TGTGCCACCAACCGGGGCGGGGGCCCTTACGAGCAGTACTTC.